These 28 T cell receptor beta chains share one sample of origin, sequenced in a study of T cells after yellow fever vaccination. TCRdb re-called the 5' RACE reads with MiXCR, one entry per CDR3 protein. The sample comprises around 610,000 distinct CDR3 sequences, 13% of which are singletons, and around an eighth rests with the top ten. Sample: PBMCs, taken on the day of the yellow fever booster vaccination. Receptors originate from a man younger than 45 who received the YFV17D yellow fever vaccine.

The rearrangement joins TRBV6-5 to TRBJ2-7, with D maybe TRBD1 (5 bases). The CDR3 runs 14 residues. Trimming removed 3 bases at V and 5 bases at J, with 14 bases between. Germline assignment: CDR1 MNHEY and CDR2 SVGAGI. The CDR3 region is CASSYQGRVDEQYF. The CDR3 bases are TGTGCCAGCAGTTATCAGGGCCGGGTGGACGAGCAGTACTTC.

A note on this clonotype: This could be a read error, since a much larger clone is one nucleotide away. The V and J genes are TRBV5-1 and TRBJ2-4; D is unclear. Germline V gene data show CDR1 as SGHRS and CDR2 as YFSETQ. V was pared by 0 bases and J by 5 bases, with 9 bases between. The CDR3 consists of 14 residues. DNA of the CDR3: TGCGCCAGCAGCTTGGGGAGACGAGAAAACATTCAGTACTTC. Its protein product is CASSLGRRENIQYF.

This clonotype was detected only a few times. The chain uses TRBV7-2 and TRBJ2-3; TRBD1 matches 8 bases. In germline, CDR1 is SGHTA, CDR2 FQGNSA. After removal of 5 bases from V and 6 bases from J, the junction contained 10 bases not matched to a gene. The CDR3 sequence is 15 residues long. CDR3 nucleotide sequence: TGTGCCAGCAGCCCAGGCGGCAGGGGGCTTGATACGCAGTATTTT. Residues: CASSPGGRGLDTQYF.

The chain carries TRBV6-5 and TRBJ2-5; D not resolved. Germline CDR1 MNHEY, CDR2 SVGAGI. Trimming pared 1 base from V and 1 base from J, leaving 10 bases between. The CDR3 contains 15 residues. The CDR3 reads CASSYFSGIQETQYF. The CDR3 bases are TGTGCCAGCAGTTACTTTAGTGGGATCCAAGAGACCCAGTACTTC.

This clonotype was found a few times. The chain recombines TRBV6-2 or TRBV6-3 with TRBJ2-5; 13 bases fit TRBD2. CDR3 length: 17 amino acids. V was pared by 5 bases and J by 5 bases, with 11 bases of the junction left unmatched. Germline loops: CDR1 MNHEY, CDR2 SVGEGT. The CDR3 region is CASSLRRTSGSEETQYF. CDR3 nucleotides: TGTGCCAGCAGTCTCCGTCGGACTAGCGGGAGTGAGGAGACCCAGTACTTC.

The chain couples TRBV7-3 to TRBJ2-1; tentatively, D is TRBD1 or TRBD2 (5 bases each). Germline V gene lookup returns CDR1 SGHTA and CDR2 FQGTGA. V was pared by 5 bases and J by 0 bases, with 17 bases between. The CDR3 consists of 17 residues. CDR3 sequence (DNA): TGTGCCAGCAGCAGGGACGGCGTAACGAGCTCCTACAATGAGCAGTTCTTC. It specifies CASSRDGVTSSYNEQFF.

This clonotype has only a few counts. This chain links TRBV5-6 with TRBJ2-1, with 11 positions matching TRBD1. J lost 4 bases, V lost 2 bases, and 8 bases had no gene match. CDR1 is SGHDT, CDR2 YYEEEE, per germline. The CDR3 is made up of 17 amino acids. The CDR3 DNA is TGTGCCAGCAGCTTCTTGTCGGGACAGGGGGTTTACAATGAGCAGTTCTTC. Translating gives CASSFLSGQGVYNEQFF.

The chain carries TRBV6-1 and TRBJ2-1; D is perhaps TRBD1 (6 bases). V gave up 5 bases and J gave up 1 base, with 21 bases separating them. The CDR3 has 18 residues. Germline V CDR1 and CDR2: MNHNS, SASEGT. The CDR3 protein is CASSRIRTEKKSYNEQFF. In DNA, the CDR3 is TGTGCCAGCAGTCGGATCCGGACAGAAAAAAAATCCTACAATGAGCAGTTCTTC.

The sample holds a few counts of this clonotype. The chain uses TRBV6-2 or TRBV6-3 and TRBJ2-1; TRBD2 matches at 7 bases. V shed 6 bases, J shed 0 bases, and the junction held 5 bases outside the gene matches. Looked up from germline, CDR1 is MNHEY and CDR2 is SVGEGT. This CDR3 is 15 amino acids long. CDR3 residues: CASSPTSPSYNEQFF. The CDR3 DNA sequence: TGTGCCAGCAGCCCGACTAGCCCCTCCTACAATGAGCAGTTCTTC.

As regards this clonotype: This sequence may be a read error, since a much larger clone differs from it by one base. The chain recombines TRBV28 with TRBJ2-7, with unresolved D. Germline assignment: CDR1 MDHEN and CDR2 SYDVKM. Trimming stripped 5 bases from V and 0 bases from J, with 14 bases between. The CDR3 totals 15 residues. In DNA form, the CDR3 reads TGTGCCAGCAGTATATCTCGGGTTAGCTCCTACGAGCAGTACTTC. This codes for CASSISRVSSYEQYF.

The chain joins TRBV5-4 to TRBJ2-1; 11 nucleotides agree with TRBD2. Per the germline V gene, CDR1 is SGHNT and CDR2 is YYREEE (reference sequence). J was trimmed by 13 bases and V by 0 bases; bases with no gene match: 3. The CDR3 is 13 residues long. The CDR3 DNA is TGTGCCAGCAGCTTGGCCGGGACTAGCGGACAGTTCTTC. This codes for CASSLAGTSGQFF.

This clonotype came up many times. The J gene is TRBJ2-2, the V gene TRBV10-3, with TRBD2 identical over 10 bases. The CDR3 is 15 residues long. The V and J ends lost 3 bases and 3 bases, in that order; junction bases with no gene match: 1. Germline CDR1 and CDR2: ENHRY and SYGVKD. CDR3 sequence: CAISEAGGYTGELFF. Here the CDR3 DNA reads TGTGCCATCAGTGAAGCGGGAGGGTACACCGGGGAGCTGTTTTTT.

This chain links TRBV3-1 with TRBJ2-1; D is undetermined. V lost 1 base and J lost 5, with 9 bases in between. Germline V CDR1 and CDR2: LGHDT, YNNKEL (reference sequence). The CDR3 covers 14 residues. CDR3 protein: CASSQGHFNNEQFF. DNA for the CDR3: TGTGCCAGCAGCCAAGGGCACTTCAACAATGAGCAGTTCTTC.

This clonotype was counted between two and nine times. The rearrangement uses TRBV5-1 and TRBJ1-5, with D possibly being TRBD1 (6 bases). The CDR3 spans 15 residues. Trimming stripped 0 bases from V and 1 base from J, with 8 bases between. In germline, CDR1 is SGHRS, CDR2 YFSETQ. DNA for the CDR3: TGCGCCAGCAGCTTGGGGGACACAAGCAATCAGCCCCAGCATTTT. Its translation is CASSLGDTSNQPQHF.

This clonotype was counted only a few times. The rearrangement uses TRBV10-3 and TRBJ2-2; 7 positions match TRBD2. Germline-derived CDR1 and CDR2 are ENHRY and SYGVKD. CDR3 length: 17 amino acids. V lost 0 bases, J lost 4 bases, and 8 bases stayed unmatched. The CDR3 bases are TGTGCCATCAGTGAGTCGACGGGGGGAGTGCTCACCGGGGAGCTGTTTTTT. The encoded protein is CAISESTGGVLTGELFF.

V usage is TRBV3-1 and J usage is TRBJ1-6, with D hard to call. Per germline, CDR1 LGHDT and CDR2 YNNKEL (reference sequence). The V gene lost 1 base and the J gene lost 13 bases, with 5 bases spanning the gap. This CDR3 is 11 amino acids long. DNA for the CDR3: TGTGCCAGCAGCCAAGGTCATCCCCTCCACTTT. Its translation: CASSQGHPLHF.

In its sample, this clonotype was seen a few times. The chain carries TRBV20-1 and TRBJ2-7; no reliable D call. Between the trimmed V and J ends, which lost 7 bases and 6 bases, there was a span of 16 bases. Germline V gene sequence: CDR1 DFQATT, CDR2 SNEGSKA (reference sequence). CDR3 length: 12 amino acids. CDR3: CSGPGPLREQYF. The CDR3 nucleotides read TGCAGTGGGCCAGGACCCCTCCGCGAGCAGTACTTC.

This chain uses TRBV5-1 with TRBJ2-2; 10 positions agree with TRBD2. Germline-derived CDR1 and CDR2 are SGHRS and YFSETQ. CDR3 size: 16 residues. The V and J ends lost 5 bases and 4 bases, in that order; junction bases with no gene match: 8. The CDR3 region has the DNA TGCGCCAGCAGACCCGGACTAGCGGAGCCCACCGGGGAGCTGTTTTTT. Residues: CASRPGLAEPTGELFF.

This clonotype was seen a handful of times. The chain carries TRBV5-4 and TRBJ2-5; D not resolved. Germline V lookup: CDR1 SGHNT, CDR2 YYREEE (reference sequence). V lost 3 bases and J lost 2, with 8 bases in between. The CDR3 has 13 amino acids. CDR3 loop: CASSSEEQETQYF. The CDR3, as DNA: TGTGCCAGCAGCTCCGAGGAGCAAGAGACCCAGTACTTC.

This clonotype has only one observation. The chain is built from TRBV28 and TRBJ2-7; 13 nucleotides agree with TRBD2. Trimming at V came to 10 bases and at J to 2 bases, leaving 14 bases not matched to a gene. This CDR3 is 17 amino acids long. Germline-derived CDR1 and CDR2 are MDHEN and SYDVKM. The CDR3 protein is CAIRGARLAGGTYEQYF. Here the CDR3 DNA reads TGTGCCATAAGGGGGGCCCGACTAGCGGGAGGTACCTACGAGCAGTACTTC.

V usage is TRBV5-1 and J usage is TRBJ1-2, with D uncertain. V was shortened by 1 base and J by 5 bases, with 12 bases between the two germline ends. This CDR3 spans 14 amino acids. Germline assignment: CDR1 SGHRS and CDR2 YFSETQ. The CDR3 coding sequence is TGCGCCAGCAGCTTGTCCCCAAATAATTATGGCTACACCTTC. Amino acids: CASSLSPNNYGYTF.

This sequence joins TRBV12-3 or TRBV12-4 and TRBJ2-7; the match to TRBD2 covers 7 bases. The V gene end was trimmed by 5 bases and the J gene end by 0 bases; junction bases not matched to a gene: 7. The CDR3 is 15 residues long. The DNA of the CDR3 is TGTGCCAGCAGTCCCCCGCGGGGGAACTCCTACGAGCAGTACTTC. It codes for CASSPPRGNSYEQYF.

J is TRBJ1-4 and V is TRBV7-2; D call uncertain. V gave up 1 base and J gave up 7 bases, with 7 bases separating them. CDR1 SGHTA and CDR2 FQGNSA come from the germline V gene. The CDR3 has 13 residues. CDR3 nucleotide sequence: TGTGCCAGCAGCTTAGGTCAGGCTGAAAAACTGTTTTTT. Amino acids: CASSLGQAEKLFF.

Only a few counts were recorded for this clonotype. The CDR3 DNA reads as TGCGCCAGCAGCCTTAGACGGGAGGACGGGGAGCAGTTCTTC. It translates to CASSLRREDGEQFF. The chain recombines TRBV4-3 with TRBJ2-1; 7 bases are shared with TRBD2. Trimming at V came to 4 bases and at J to 10 bases, leaving 10 bases not matched to a gene. This CDR3 has 14 amino acids. In germline, CDR1 is LGHNA, CDR2 YSLEER.

The J gene is TRBJ2-2, the V gene TRBV3-1, with D hard to call. V gave up 2 bases and J gave up 7 bases, with 8 bases separating them. CDR3 length: 13 amino acids. In germline, CDR1 is LGHDT, CDR2 YNNKEL (reference sequence). The CDR3 loop reads CASSQLSNGELFF. The CDR3 nucleotides are TGTGCCAGCAGCCAACTTTCAAACGGGGAGCTGTTTTTT.

This clonotype was seen at least ten times. This sequence joins TRBV14 and TRBJ2-1; no reliable D call. The CDR3 runs to 11 residues. V was cut by 3 bases and J by 6 bases, with 3 bases left in between. Germline V gene sequence: CDR1 SGHDN, CDR2 FVKESK. CDR3 sequence: CASSHFNEQFF. In DNA form, the CDR3 reads TGTGCCAGCAGCCACTTCAATGAGCAGTTCTTC.

The chain has TRBV20-1 and TRBJ2-1, with D unresolved. V lost 1 base and J 6 bases, leaving 16 bases between the germline ends. Germline V gene sequence: CDR1 DFQATT, CDR2 SNEGSKA (reference sequence). There are 15 residues in the CDR3. CDR3 sequence reads: CSARGAPLALNEQFF. CDR3 nucleotide sequence: TGCAGTGCTAGAGGGGCCCCACTCGCCCTCAATGAGCAGTTCTTC.

This clonotype was observed a few times. The V call is TRBV20-1, the J call TRBJ1-1, with D possibly TRBD1 on 5 matching bases. Trimming took off 3 bases at V and 3 bases at J, with 14 bases between the two ends. This CDR3 is built from 14 residues. Germline V gives CDR1 DFQATT, CDR2 SNEGSKA (reference sequence). The CDR3 DNA follows: TGCAGTGCTAGGGGCGGGGCCGGAGACACTGAAGCTTTCTTT. This encodes CSARGGAGDTEAFF.